The rows below give T cell receptor beta chains drawn from one sample of a study of T cells in Graves' hyperthyroidism and ophthalmopathy. TCRdb reprocessed the multiplex PCR reads via MiXCR and lists one record per CDR3 protein. The table shows 660,000 or so distinct CDR3 sequences, with less than 25% occurring only once. The material sequenced was blood. The source of these receptors is a man younger than 40 with Graves' ophthalmopathy. Each CDR3 is given with its conserved first and last residue. The order of the fields is clone size, D gene, CDR3 length, J gene, V gene, CDR3 protein, CDR3 DNA. A D gene is named only where the DNA matches it firmly. Expanded clones are given a class, and other clones once, few, many or no size at all.

abundance: many
d_gene: TRBD2
len: 18
j_gene: TRBJ2-7
v_gene: TRBV20-1
CDR3aa: CSARSQPARGRVLDEQYF
CDR3nt: TGCAGTGCTAGATCCCAACCCGCCCGCGGGAGGGTTCTAGACGAGCAGTACTTC

abundance: -
d_gene: TRBD2
len: 16
j_gene: TRBJ2-1
v_gene: TRBV6-1
CDR3aa: CASSEEPGLAGTEQFF
CDR3nt: TGTGCCAGCAGTGAAGAACCGGGACTAGCGGGAACTGAGCAGTTCTTC

abundance: -
d_gene: -
len: 14
j_gene: TRBJ2-7
v_gene: TRBV7-9
CDR3aa: CASSSMDRSYEQYF
CDR3nt: TGTGCCAGCAGCTCTATGGACAGAAGCTACGAGCAGTACTTC

abundance: -
d_gene: -
len: 14
j_gene: TRBJ2-2
v_gene: TRBV3-1
CDR3aa: CASSQVRGTGELFF
CDR3nt: TGTGCCAGCAGCCAAGTTAGGGGAACCGGGGAGCTGTTTTTT

abundance: few
d_gene: -
len: 12
j_gene: TRBJ2-7
v_gene: TRBV6-1
CDR3aa: CASSSPGNEQYF
CDR3nt: TGTGCCAGCAGCTCGCCGGGGAACGAGCAGTACTTC

abundance: many
d_gene: TRBD2
len: 17
j_gene: TRBJ2-3
v_gene: TRBV30
CDR3aa: CAWSRLAGLRGGDTQYF
CDR3nt: TGTGCCTGGAGTAGACTAGCGGGCCTACGAGGGGGAGATACGCAGTATTTT

abundance: many
d_gene: -
len: 14
j_gene: TRBJ2-7
v_gene: TRBV13
CDR3aa: CASSSGVRSYEQYF
CDR3nt: TGTGCCAGCAGCTCCGGAGTCCGCTCCTACGAGCAGTACTTC

abundance: -
d_gene: TRBD1
len: 14
j_gene: TRBJ2-7
v_gene: TRBV28
CDR3aa: CASSLGTEVDEQYF
CDR3nt: TGTGCCAGCAGTCTCGGGACAGAGGTCGACGAGCAGTACTTC

abundance: -
d_gene: -
len: 13
j_gene: TRBJ1-5
v_gene: TRBV7-9
CDR3aa: CASMQGANQPQHF
CDR3nt: TGTGCCAGCATGCAGGGTGCAAATCAGCCCCAGCATTTT

abundance: -
d_gene: -
len: 15
j_gene: TRBJ1-6
v_gene: TRBV11-3
CDR3aa: CASSSVRGDNSPLHF
CDR3nt: TGTGCCAGCAGTTCGGTCCGGGGAGATAATTCACCCCTCCACTTT

abundance: many
d_gene: -
len: 15
j_gene: TRBJ2-2
v_gene: TRBV5-1
CDR3aa: CASSLDRLNTGELFF
CDR3nt: TGCGCCAGCAGCTTGGACAGGTTAAACACCGGGGAGCTGTTTTTT

abundance: many
d_gene: -
len: 16
j_gene: TRBJ2-2
v_gene: TRBV12-5
CDR3aa: CASGLVGDANTGELFF
CDR3nt: TGTGCTAGTGGTTTGGTAGGGGACGCTAATACCGGGGAGCTGTTTTTT

abundance: many
d_gene: -
len: 13
j_gene: TRBJ1-2
v_gene: TRBV3-1
CDR3aa: CASSQDAVYGYTF
CDR3nt: TGTGCCAGCAGCCAAGATGCAGTTTATGGCTACACCTTC

abundance: -
d_gene: -
len: 13
j_gene: TRBJ2-1
v_gene: TRBV6-1
CDR3aa: CASSPDYYNEQFF
CDR3nt: TGTGCCAGCAGTCCTGACTACTACAATGAGCAGTTCTTC

abundance: few
d_gene: TRBD2
len: 15
j_gene: TRBJ2-7
v_gene: TRBV3-1
CDR3aa: CASSALAGGRGEQYF
CDR3nt: TGTGCCAGCAGTGCCCTAGCGGGAGGCAGGGGCGAGCAGTACTTC

abundance: many
d_gene: TRBD2
len: 14
j_gene: TRBJ2-5
v_gene: TRBV27
CDR3aa: CASRPSGRKETQYF
CDR3nt: TGTGCCAGCCGCCCCAGCGGGAGGAAGGAGACCCAGTACTTC

abundance: few
d_gene: -
len: 15
j_gene: TRBJ1-2
v_gene: TRBV12-3/TRBV12-4
CDR3aa: CASLRGGKANYGYTF
CDR3nt: TGTGCGAGCCTTCGGGGGGGGAAAGCTAACTATGGCTACACCTTC

abundance: many
d_gene: -
len: 13
j_gene: TRBJ2-1
v_gene: TRBV30
CDR3aa: CACRLSSYNEQFF
CDR3nt: TGTGCCTGCCGACTGAGCTCCTACAATGAGCAGTTCTTC

abundance: -
d_gene: -
len: 14
j_gene: TRBJ2-2
v_gene: TRBV7-2
CDR3aa: CASSLSLGTGELFF
CDR3nt: TGTGCCAGCAGCTTATCCCTCGGCACCGGGGAGCTGTTTTTT

abundance: -
d_gene: -
len: 15
j_gene: TRBJ1-2
v_gene: TRBV19
CDR3aa: CANYLGEQPNYGYTF
CDR3nt: TGTGCCAACTACCTAGGAGAACAGCCTAACTATGGCTACACCTTC

abundance: -
d_gene: -
len: 14
j_gene: TRBJ2-3
v_gene: TRBV20-1
CDR3aa: CSARDRAGLDTQYF
CDR3nt: TGCAGTGCTAGAGACCGCGCAGGGTTGGATACGCAGTATTTT

abundance: once
d_gene: TRBD1
len: 14
j_gene: TRBJ2-5
v_gene: TRBV30
CDR3aa: CAWSQGGAGETQYF
CDR3nt: TGTGCCTGGAGTCAAGGGGGCGCAGGGGAGACCCAGTACTTC

abundance: many
d_gene: -
len: 15
j_gene: TRBJ1-6
v_gene: TRBV30
CDR3aa: CAWSTGVSYNSPLHF
CDR3nt: TGTGCCTGGAGTACGGGGGTCTCCTATAATTCACCCCTCCACTTT

abundance: -
d_gene: TRBD2
len: 16
j_gene: TRBJ2-2
v_gene: TRBV10-3
CDR3aa: CATLLLAGENTGELFF
CDR3nt: TGTGCCACCCTCCTCTTGGCGGGAGAGAACACCGGGGAGCTGTTTTTT

abundance: many
d_gene: TRBD1
len: 16
j_gene: TRBJ1-1
v_gene: TRBV7-8
CDR3aa: CASTTTAGQVRTEAFF
CDR3nt: TGTGCCAGCACCACCACCGCGGGACAGGTACGAACTGAAGCTTTCTTT

abundance: many
d_gene: -
len: 17
j_gene: TRBJ2-1
v_gene: TRBV24-1
CDR3aa: CATSDLPVPGSKDEQFF
CDR3nt: TGTGCCACCAGTGATTTGCCTGTCCCCGGGAGTAAGGATGAGCAGTTCTTC

abundance: many
d_gene: TRBD1
len: 15
j_gene: TRBJ2-3
v_gene: TRBV30
CDR3aa: CAWSAPGTGTDTQYF
CDR3nt: TGTGCCTGGAGTGCTCCCGGGACAGGGACAGATACGCAGTATTTT

abundance: -
d_gene: -
len: 13
j_gene: TRBJ1-4
v_gene: TRBV6-1
CDR3aa: CASSETTGTKLFF
CDR3nt: TGTGCCAGCAGTGAAACTACTGGGACAAAACTGTTTTTT

abundance: many
d_gene: TRBD1
len: 15
j_gene: TRBJ1-3
v_gene: TRBV5-1
CDR3aa: CASSAQTGYGNTIYF
CDR3nt: TGCGCCAGCAGCGCCCAGACAGGGTATGGAAACACCATATATTTT